This passage covers 20 T cell receptor beta chains from one sample sequenced in a study of CD8+ T cells in alopecia areata (dated by TCRdb to the late 2010s). The library relied on the immunoSEQ multiplex PCR assay. To provide template for TCR sequencing, every sample had RNA extracted and reverse transcribed into cDNA. Entries here come from immuneACCESS through TCRdb and include only in-frame sequences with V and J called. Some clones fail to appear in such tables; in the studies checked, an unresolved V gene covers under half of the shortfall, and the cause of the remainder is unknown. The sample table shows tens of thousands of clones, and 55% to 65% are seen once. The top ten clonotypes cover 17% of the sample. The time point label, as the study defines it: baseline before oral tofacitinib. The sample in question was CD8+ T cells sorted from blood, obtained at week 0. These receptors were collected from a human donor with alopecia areata.

This clone was counted a few times. The V call is TRBV29-1, the J call TRBJ2-2; 7 bases match TRBD2. The V gene end was trimmed by 0 bases and the J gene end by 2 bases; junction bases not matched to a gene: 6. The CDR3 length is 16 residues. Germline V gene data show CDR1 as SQVTM and CDR2 as ANQGSEA. The CDR3 reads CSVEERGRTNTGELFF. The CDR3 DNA is TGCAGCGTTGAAGAGCGGGGGAGAACCAACACCGGGGAGCTGTTTTTT.

The chain is built from TRBV9 and TRBJ2-2; perhaps D is TRBD1 or TRBD2 (5 bases each). V was pared by 6 bases and J by 0 bases, with 9 bases between. The CDR3 extends over 14 amino acids. Germline V gene lookup returns CDR1 SGDLS and CDR2 YYNGEE. CDR3 sequence (DNA): TGTGCCAGCAAAGGGGAGACGAACACCGGGGAGCTGTTTTTT. Its translation: CASKGETNTGELFF.

The rearrangement joins TRBV29-1 to TRBJ1-2; D is possibly TRBD1 (6 bases). Germline loops: CDR1 SQVTM, CDR2 ANQGSEA. V shed 6 bases and J shed 8 bases, with 16 bases lying between them. The CDR3 sequence is 12 residues long. CDR3 in amino acids: CSVETSGVGYTF. The CDR3 DNA sequence: TGCAGCGTCGAAACCTCAGGGGTCGGCTACACCTTC.

Relative to its sample, this clone is large. This chain links TRBV6-5 with TRBJ2-6, with D perhaps matching TRBD1 (6 bases). Germline V gene data show CDR1 as MNHEY and CDR2 as SVGAGI. The CDR3 extends over 16 amino acids. Deletions cut 0 bases from V and 3 bases from J, with 9 bases between. In DNA, the CDR3 is TGTGCCAGCAGTTACTCGTTGACAGGTGGGGCCAACGTCCTGACTTTC. This encodes CASSYSLTGGANVLTF.

This chain connects TRBV27 to TRBJ1-2; D might be TRBD1 (6 bases). This CDR3 comprises 13 residues. V lost 2 bases, J lost 7 bases, and 11 bases lay in between. Germline CDR1 and CDR2: MNHEY and SMNVEV (reference sequence). CDR3 DNA sequence: TGTGCCAGCAGTTTAGGGGGCGTAGGTGGCTACACCTTC. Its translation is CASSLGGVGGYTF.

V is TRBV7-9 and J is TRBJ2-1; 11 nucleotides agree with TRBD2. With V trimmed by 0 bases and J by 15 bases, 10 bases remained unmatched. The CDR3 spans 15 residues. Germline CDR1 reads SEHNR; CDR2 reads FQNEAQ (reference sequence). The CDR3, as DNA: TGTGCCAGCAGCTTAGCAGCGACTAGCGGGATAATCGGGTTCTTC. Its translation is CASSLAATSGIIGFF.

The chain uses TRBV28 and TRBJ1-1; tentative D call: TRBD1 (6 bases). The CDR3 sequence is 15 residues long. V dropped 3 bases and J dropped 3 bases, with 14 bases sitting between them. The germline V gene has CDR1 MDHEN and CDR2 SYDVKM. CDR3 DNA sequence: TGTGCCAGCAGTTTTTTGGGTGGGGGGCACACTGAAGCTTTCTTT. Translation: CASSFLGGGHTEAFF.

V is TRBV27 and J is TRBJ2-2, with 12 nucleotides matching TRBD2. This CDR3 region has 16 residues. Germline CDR1 and CDR2: MNHEY and SMNVEV (reference sequence). Losses at the gene ends were 3 bases for V and 6 bases for J; bases not matched to a gene: 5. Here the CDR3 DNA reads TGTGCCAGCAGTTTCACTAGCGGGGGGCGACCCGGGGAGCTGTTTTTT. It translates to CASSFTSGGRPGELFF.

The V and J genes are TRBV28 and TRBJ2-3; weak D call: TRBD2 (5 bases). Between the trimmed V and J ends, which lost 0 bases and 1 base, there was a span of 11 bases. Germline-derived CDR1 and CDR2 are MDHEN and SYDVKM. CDR3 length: 16 residues. For the CDR3, the DNA is TGTGCCAGCAGTTTATGGAGGGAGTTCCGCACAGATACGCAGTATTTT. It encodes CASSLWREFRTDTQYF.

The V call is TRBV30, the J call TRBJ2-5; D possibly uses TRBD1 or TRBD2 (5 bases each). Germline V lookup: CDR1 GTSNPN, CDR2 SVGIG (reference sequence). V lost 1 base and J 2 bases, leaving 8 bases between the germline ends. This CDR3 has 13 residues. CDR3 coding DNA: TGTGCCTGGAGTGGGGACCCACAAGAGACCCAGTACTTC. Protein: CAWSGDPQETQYF.

This clone has just a few counts. The chain carries TRBV7-9 and TRBJ2-1, with D perhaps matching TRBD2 (5 bases). This CDR3 spans 11 amino acids. Germline CDR1 reads SEHNR; CDR2 reads FQNEAQ (reference sequence). Trimming took off 3 bases at V and 8 bases at J, with 5 bases between the two ends. This CDR3 reads CASSLDYEQFF. CDR3 coding DNA: TGTGCCAGCAGCTTGGACTATGAGCAGTTCTTC.

J is TRBJ2-1 and V is TRBV28, with D possibly being TRBD2 (6 bases). V was pared by 3 bases and J by 10 bases, with 7 bases between. CDR3 size: 11 residues. Looked up from germline, CDR1 is MDHEN and CDR2 is SYDVKM. The CDR3: CASSFGGEQFF. CDR3 nucleotides: TGTGCCAGCAGTTTCGGGGGAGAGCAGTTCTTC. Full variable domain (remainder filled in from reference TRBV28 and TRBJ2-1): DVKVTQSSRYLVKRTGEKVFLECVQDMDHENMFWYRQDPGLGLRLIYFSYDVKMKEKGDIPEGYSVSREKKERFSLILESASTNQTSMYLCASSFGGEQFFGPGTRLTVL.

The chain joins TRBV7-2 to TRBJ2-5; TRBD2 matches at 8 bases. The CDR3 extends over 16 amino acids. The junction had 5 bases not matched to a gene; V was cut back by 1 base and J by 1 base. The germline V gene encodes CDR1 SGHTA and CDR2 FQGNSA. CDR3 sequence (DNA): TGTGCCAGCAGCTTAGTGGGAGCGGGAGTCCAAGAGACCCAGTACTTC. Its translation: CASSLVGAGVQETQYF.

The chain uses TRBV7-8 and TRBJ2-5; 9 nucleotides agree with TRBD2. J gave up 3 bases and V 3 bases, and 2 bases lay outside the gene matches. The germline CDR1 and CDR2 sequences are SGHVS and FQNEAQ. The CDR3 contains 14 residues. DNA of the CDR3: TGTGCCAGCAGCTTCAAGCGGGAGGAAGAGACCCAGTACTTC. It yields the protein CASSFKREEETQYF.

The V and J genes are TRBV4-1 and TRBJ2-7, with D possibly TRBD2 on 6 matching bases. V shed 0 bases and J shed 0 bases, with 12 bases lying between them. Germline lookup yields CDR1 MGHRA and CDR2 YSYEKL. This CDR3 spans 16 amino acids. The CDR3 DNA reads as TGCGCCAGCAGCCAAGATCCCCCCGGGAGCTCCTACGAGCAGTACTTC. Amino acid sequence: CASSQDPPGSSYEQYF.

The rearrangement uses TRBV15 and TRBJ2-3; D ambiguous. CDR3 length: 14 amino acids. V was cut by 0 bases and J by 4 bases, with 8 bases left in between. Germline lookup yields CDR1 LNHNV and CDR2 YYDKDF (reference sequence). The CDR3 here is CATSRDVTPDTQYF. In DNA form, the CDR3 reads TGTGCCACCAGCAGAGATGTAACCCCAGATACGCAGTATTTT.

This clone has ten or more counts. The chain carries TRBV28 and TRBJ2-7, with TRBD2 matching over 14 bases. Germline V lookup: CDR1 MDHEN, CDR2 SYDVKM. The CDR3 consists of 15 residues. The V and J ends lost 6 bases and 3 bases, in that order; junction bases with no gene match: 4. In nucleotides, the CDR3 is TGTGCCAGCAGACGGACTAGCGGGAGGAACTACGAGCAGTACTTC. Its translation is CASRRTSGRNYEQYF.

The chain employs TRBV5-1 and TRBJ2-2; the match to TRBD2 covers 7 bases. With 6 bases clipped from V and 3 bases from J, the junction kept 11 bases outside the gene matches. The CDR3 has 16 residues. The germline gives CDR1 SGHRS, CDR2 YFSETQ. The CDR3 coding sequence is TGCGCCAGCAATGAGCGGGACCTACGGGACACCGGGGAGCTGTTTTTT. Residues: CASNERDLRDTGELFF.

The table lists this clone with a few counts. Relative to the germline gene, one junction end is altered; a read error may explain this. The chain carries TRBV9 and TRBJ2-1; maybe TRBD2 (6 bases). The CDR3 contains 14 residues. In germline, CDR1 is SGDLS, CDR2 YYNGEE. The CDR3 region is CASSPGRGYSEQFF. The CDR3 coding sequence is TGTGCCAGCAGCCCCGGGCGGGGTTACAGTGAGCAGTTCTTC.

The chain combines TRBV28 with TRBJ2-3, with 9 bases lining up with TRBD2. Germline-derived CDR1 and CDR2 are MDHEN and SYDVKM. V dropped 6 bases and J dropped 6; count of bases not matched to a gene: 10. This CDR3 has 15 residues. Here the CDR3 reads CASRRLADPRDTQYF. In DNA form, the CDR3 reads TGTGCCAGCAGACGACTAGCGGACCCCAGGGATACGCAGTATTTT.